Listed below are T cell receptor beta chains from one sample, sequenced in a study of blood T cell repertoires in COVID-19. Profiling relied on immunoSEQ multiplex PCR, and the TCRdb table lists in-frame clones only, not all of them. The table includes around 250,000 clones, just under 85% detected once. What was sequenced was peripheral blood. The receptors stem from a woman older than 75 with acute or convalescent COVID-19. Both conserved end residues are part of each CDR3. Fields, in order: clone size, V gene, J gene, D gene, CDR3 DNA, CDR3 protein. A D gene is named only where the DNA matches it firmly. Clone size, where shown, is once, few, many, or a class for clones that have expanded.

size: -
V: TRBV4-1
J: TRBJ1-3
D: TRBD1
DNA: TGCGCCAGCAGCCAAGAATGGGACAGGGGGTCTAGAGGAAACACCATATATTTT
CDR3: CASSQEWDRGSRGNTIYF

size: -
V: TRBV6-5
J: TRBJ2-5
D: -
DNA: TGTGCCAGCAGTTACGGCGGGAACCAAGAGACCCAGTACTTC
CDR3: CASSYGGNQETQYF

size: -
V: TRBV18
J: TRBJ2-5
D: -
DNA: TGTGCCAGCTCACCAGTTTACGGTTTCACAGCTGTGGGAGAGACCCAGTACTTC
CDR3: CASSPVYGFTAVGETQYF

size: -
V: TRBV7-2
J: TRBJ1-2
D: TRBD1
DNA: TGTGCCAGCAGCTTACAGGGGGCGCAGTTGTATGGCTACACCTTC
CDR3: CASSLQGAQLYGYTF

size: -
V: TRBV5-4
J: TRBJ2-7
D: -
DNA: TGTGCCAGCAGCGACCAGGGGTACTACGAGCAGTACTTC
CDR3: CASSDQGYYEQYF

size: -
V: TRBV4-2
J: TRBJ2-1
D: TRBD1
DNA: TGTGCCAGCAGCCAGGGACAGGGTTCACGTCCTAATGAGCAGTTCTTC
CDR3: CASSQGQGSRPNEQFF

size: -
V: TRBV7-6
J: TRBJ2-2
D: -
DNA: TGTGCCAGCAGCCGTCAAGGGCAGGGCGGGGAGCTGTTTTTT
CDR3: CASSRQGQGGELFF

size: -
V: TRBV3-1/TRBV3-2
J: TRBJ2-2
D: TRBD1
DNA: TGTGCCAGCAGCCCTGGGACAGGGTCCGGGGAGCTGTTTTTT
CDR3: CASSPGTGSGELFF

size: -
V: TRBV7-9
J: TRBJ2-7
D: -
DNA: TGTGCCAGCCAGACAGCCTCCTACGAGCAGTACTTC
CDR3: CASQTASYEQYF

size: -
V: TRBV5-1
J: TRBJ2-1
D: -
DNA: TGCGCCAGCAGCTTGGTCTCTAGCCCCCATGAGCAGTTCTTC
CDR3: CASSLVSSPHEQFF

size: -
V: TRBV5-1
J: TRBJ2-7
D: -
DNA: TGCGCCAGCAGCGTCCGGGACAACTCCTACGAGCAGTACTTC
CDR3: CASSVRDNSYEQYF

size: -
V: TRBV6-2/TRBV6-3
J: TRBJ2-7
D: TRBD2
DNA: TGTGCCAGCAGTTACTCGATTATCCCCGGGGGGGGTTCCTACGAGCAGTACTTC
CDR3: CASSYSIIPGGGSYEQYF

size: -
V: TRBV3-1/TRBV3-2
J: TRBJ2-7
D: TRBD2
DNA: TGTGCCAGCAGTCGCGGGGGGAGGGAGCAGTACTTC
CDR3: CASSRGGREQYF

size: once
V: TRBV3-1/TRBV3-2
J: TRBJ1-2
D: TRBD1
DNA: TGTGCCAGCAGCCGCCGACAGGGGGCAAGCTATGGCTACACCTTC
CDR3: CASSRRQGASYGYTF

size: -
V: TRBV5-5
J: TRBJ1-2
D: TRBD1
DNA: TGTGCCAGCAGGCATCCGGGACAGGGGGCCGGGGGCTACACCTTC
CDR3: CASRHPGQGAGGYTF

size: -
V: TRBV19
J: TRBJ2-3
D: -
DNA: TGTGCCAGTAGGAAACCCCGAGGGACAATTGGGGCGGATACGCAGTATTTT
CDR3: CASRKPRGTIGADTQYF

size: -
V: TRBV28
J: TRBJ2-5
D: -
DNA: TGTGCCAGCAGCCCTGGCGGGACCCAGTACTTC
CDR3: CASSPGGTQYF

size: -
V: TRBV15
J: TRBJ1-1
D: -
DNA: TGTGCCACCAGCAGAGTGAGGGGAGGCGACACTGAAGCTTTCTTT
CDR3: CATSRVRGGDTEAFF

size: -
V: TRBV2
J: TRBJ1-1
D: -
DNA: TGTGCCAGCACCGAAAACCGACAGCCCTCGGCTGAAGCTTTCTTT
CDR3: CASTENRQPSAEAFF

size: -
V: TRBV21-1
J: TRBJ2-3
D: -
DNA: TGTGCCAGCAGCAAAGAGCCTAGCGGGGTTAGCACAGATACGCAGTATTTT
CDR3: CASSKEPSGVSTDTQYF

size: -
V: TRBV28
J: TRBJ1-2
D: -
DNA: TGTGCCAGCAGAATTCACAGTATTGGAGGCTACACCTTC
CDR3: CASRIHSIGGYTF

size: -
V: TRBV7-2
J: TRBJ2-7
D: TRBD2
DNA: TGTGCCAGCAGCCCACGCACTAGCGGGGCGTACGAGCAGTACTTC
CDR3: CASSPRTSGAYEQYF

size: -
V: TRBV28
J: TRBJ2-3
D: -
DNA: TGTGCCAGCAGTTTATGGGCTTTACGCAGCACAGATACGCAGTATTTT
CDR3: CASSLWALRSTDTQYF

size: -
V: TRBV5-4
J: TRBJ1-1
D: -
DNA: TGTGCCAGCAGCTTGCCAGGAACCCAGGGGACTGAAGCTTTCTTT
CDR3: CASSLPGTQGTEAFF

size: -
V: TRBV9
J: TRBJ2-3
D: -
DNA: TGTGCCAGCAGCGCGAGTGCAGATACGCAGTATTTT
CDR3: CASSASADTQYF

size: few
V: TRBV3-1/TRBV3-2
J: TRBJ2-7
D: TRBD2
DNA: TGTGCCAGCAGCCCCGTGGTACGGGGAGGGTCCGAGCAGTACTTC
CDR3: CASSPVVRGGSEQYF

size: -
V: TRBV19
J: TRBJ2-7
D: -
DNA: TGTGCCAGTAGTATAACAGCCCACTACGAGCAGTACTTC
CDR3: CASSITAHYEQYF

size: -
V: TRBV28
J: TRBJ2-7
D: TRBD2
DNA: TGTGCCAGCACAACTTCAGGGAAGGGAGGGAACGAGCAGTACTTC
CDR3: CASTTSGKGGNEQYF